This T cell receptor (beta chain) was captured by sequencing in a study of blood T cells in healthy people across ages. With respect to this clonotype: Its antigen is undetermined.

With each sample, at least 5 micrograms of total RNA were extracted. Points from the study as a whole: Per-million-T-cell TCR beta diversity fell roughly linearly with age.

This CDR3 has 14 amino acids. Germline CDR1 is SNHLY and CDR2 is FYNNEI. Primers used in a second PCR of roughly 6 to 11 cycles were a sample-barcoded 5' primer and a J-beta primer mix. Each cDNA molecule was tagged by a template-switch adaptor with 12 random nucleotides. TCRdb ran MiXCR on the 5' RACE reads and lists one entry per CDR3 protein. The table has over 500,000 distinct CDR3 sequences, roughly half seen once. The clonotype comes from a woman older than 75 in good health. The chain employs TRBV2 and TRBJ2-1; D is possibly TRBD1 or TRBD2 (6 bases each). The J call may be faulty, since TRBJ2-7 better matches the DNA end. The sample was blood. The CDR3 DNA follows: TGTGCCAGCCAACTGCGGGGACAATCCAATGAGCAGTACTTC. It is translated as CASQLRGQSNEQYF.